The rows below give T cell receptor beta chains drawn from one sample of a study of T-cell memory formation after mild COVID-19. TCRdb re-derived calls from the 5' RACE reads in MiXCR, one entry per CDR3 protein. The data contain 470,000 or so distinct CDR3 sequences, over 15% of them singletons. Material for sequencing was PBMCs or a T cell subset sorted from them (not recorded which). These receptors originate from a man aged 18 to 29 who had mild COVID-19 (a few samples of this study predate the infection). Cell type and time point are not known. The CDR3 runs from the conserved cysteine through the conserved F or W. Fields, in order: D gene, V gene, clone size, J gene, CDR3 DNA, CDR3 protein. A D gene is named only where the DNA matches it firmly. For some rows the clone size is stated as once, few or many, or as a class when expanded; others skip it.

>.|TRBV28|few|TRBJ2-7
TGTGCCAGCAGTACCCCTACTGGCAGATACGAGCAGTACTTC
CASSTPTGRYEQYF
>.|TRBV12-3/TRBV12-4|few|TRBJ1-2
TGTGCCAGCAGTACACAGGGACGGAATGGCTACACCTTC
CASSTQGRNGYTF
>TRBD1|TRBV7-8|.|TRBJ2-1
TGTGCCAGCAGCTTACGGACAGGGAATGAGCAGTTCTTC
CASSLRTGNEQFF
>.|TRBV6-2/TRBV6-3|.|TRBJ2-7
TGTGCCAGCAGTAACAGAGGCCACGAGCAGTACTTC
CASSNRGHEQYF
>TRBD1|TRBV5-1|.|TRBJ2-5
TGCGCCAGCAAAGAACCGGGACAGGGGTTTACCCAGTACTTC
CASKEPGQGFTQYF
>TRBD1|TRBV5-1|many|TRBJ1-2
TGCGCCAGCAGCTTGGATGGGACAGGGATACGTGGCTACACCTTC
CASSLDGTGIRGYTF
>.|TRBV20-1|few|TRBJ1-5
TGCAGTGCTAGATATGGGGGGACGGGTCAGCCCCAGCATTTT
CSARYGGTGQPQHF
>TRBD1|TRBV7-6|.|TRBJ1-3
TGTGCCAGCAGCTTAGTTTCGACAGGGGCTGGAAACACCATATATTTT
CASSLVSTGAGNTIYF
>TRBD1|TRBV7-2|.|TRBJ1-2
TGTGCCAGCACCAAACTGGGACAGGGTAACTATGGCTACACCTTC
CASTKLGQGNYGYTF
>.|TRBV7-2|few|TRBJ1-5
TGTGCCAGCAGCTTAGATCGGCAGCAGCCCCAGCATTTT
CASSLDRQQPQHF
>.|TRBV5-1|few|TRBJ2-4
TGCGCCAGCAGCTTCACCCTAACAGGGTCAGGGGACATTCAGTACTTC
CASSFTLTGSGDIQYF
>.|TRBV25-1|few|TRBJ1-4
TGTGCCAGCAGTGAAGGTCGTCGGGGTGAAAAACTGTTTTTT
CASSEGRRGEKLFF
>TRBD1|TRBV7-2|.|TRBJ1-5
TGTGCCAGCAGCCTTGGGACAGGAGGGTCCCAGCATTTT
CASSLGTGGSQHF
>TRBD1|TRBV6-6|few|TRBJ1-4
TGTGCCAGCACCAGGGCTCAGAAAACCGGGACAGGGAACGAAAAACTGTTTTTT
CASTRAQKTGTGNEKLFF
>.|TRBV7-2|few|TRBJ1-6
TGTGCCAGCATCCCCGGCCCGGGTCGGTCACCCCTCCACTTT
CASIPGPGRSPLHF
>.|TRBV2|.|TRBJ2-2
TGTGCCAGCAGGCTAGCTGGTACGAACACCGGGGAGCTGTTTTTT
CASRLAGTNTGELFF
>TRBD1|TRBV7-9|.|TRBJ1-2
TGTGCCAGCAGCGTGGGACAGGGGACAGGCGGCTACACCTTC
CASSVGQGTGGYTF
>.|TRBV7-9|few|TRBJ1-1
TGTGCCAGCAGCCCGTTGGGGGGGATGAACACTGAAGCTTTCTTT
CASSPLGGMNTEAFF
>.|TRBV18|few|TRBJ2-5
TGTGCCAGCTCACTCGAGGGTACCCAGACCCAGTACTTC
CASSLEGTQTQYF
>TRBD1|TRBV10-3|.|TRBJ1-2
TGTGCCATCAGTGAGGTACAGGGGGCGTTCTATGGCTACACCTTC
CAISEVQGAFYGYTF
>TRBD1|TRBV5-1|few|TRBJ2-5
TGCGCCAGCAGCTTCGGGACAGCAATTTTCCAAGAGACCCAGTACTTC
CASSFGTAIFQETQYF
>TRBD2|TRBV4-3|.|TRBJ2-1
TGCGCCAGCAGCCAAGCGGGGGGGTACTTGTACAATGAGCAGTTCTTC
CASSQAGGYLYNEQFF
>.|TRBV25-1|.|TRBJ2-5
TGTGCCAGCAGTGGGGATAGCGGCGCACAAGAGACCCAGTACTTC
CASSGDSGAQETQYF
>TRBD2|TRBV29-1|few|TRBJ2-1
TGCAGCGCAACTAGCGGGGGGCCCAATGAGCAGTTCTTC
CSATSGGPNEQFF
>TRBD2|TRBV4-1|few|TRBJ2-3
TGCGCCAGCAGCCAAGGGACGCGCGGGGGGGCAGATACGCAGTATTTT
CASSQGTRGGADTQYF
>.|TRBV7-9|.|TRBJ2-5
TGTGCCAGCAGCTCTAGGGTCAACTTC
CASSSRVNF
>.|TRBV9|.|TRBJ2-3
TGTGCCAGCAGCCCGGGGGCCTTTGATACGCAGTATTTT
CASSPGAFDTQYF
>.|TRBV12-3/TRBV12-4|few|TRBJ2-2
TGTGCCAGCAGTACCAGGGACACCGGGGAGCTGTTTTTT
CASSTRDTGELFF
>TRBD2|TRBV6-1|.|TRBJ2-5
TGTGCCAGCGTCCCGGCGGGGGTCCAGACCCAGTACTTC
CASVPAGVQTQYF
>TRBD2|TRBV5-4|few|TRBJ2-7
TGTGCCAGCAGCTCTGTAGGACTAGCGGGGAAGCAGTACTTC
CASSSVGLAGKQYF
>.|TRBV6-5|few|TRBJ2-7
TGTGCCAGCGGTCAGAGACGTAGCGGACCAACCTACGAGCAGTACTTC
CASGQRRSGPTYEQYF
>TRBD2|TRBV29-1|few|TRBJ2-5
TGCAGCGTTAACCCAGTGGGGGGGGTCAATCAAGAGACCCAGTACTTC
CSVNPVGGVNQETQYF
>.|TRBV7-8|few|TRBJ1-1
TGTGCCAGCAGTCAGAAGGCGAATATGAACACTGAAGCTTTCTTT
CASSQKANMNTEAFF
>.|TRBV5-1|.|TRBJ1-6
TGCGACAGCAGCTTGGCCGGCGGGACCTATAATTCACCCCTCCACTTT
CDSSLAGGTYNSPLHF
>TRBD1|TRBV7-9|.|TRBJ1-4
TGTGCCAGCGGGGACAGGGCCGTTGAGCAACTGTTTTTT
CASGDRAVEQLFF
>TRBD1|TRBV24-1|few|TRBJ2-5
TGTGCCACCAGTGATTTGCAGCTGGACAGGCCAAAACAAGAGACCCAGTACTTC
CATSDLQLDRPKQETQYF
>TRBD1|TRBV29-1|.|TRBJ2-1
TGCAGCGCTGAAAGACAGGGGTCCTACAATGAGCAGTTCTTC
CSAERQGSYNEQFF
>.|TRBV25-1|.|TRBJ1-2
TGTGCCAGCAGTGCCGCCGTAAGGTATGGCTACACCTTC
CASSAAVRYGYTF
>TRBD1|TRBV5-6|.|TRBJ2-1
TGTGCCAGCCCGCCGGGACAGCACAATGAGCAGTTCTTC
CASPPGQHNEQFF
>.|TRBV5-1|.|TRBJ2-7
TGCGCCAGCAGCTTGGCGGGACTGCAGTACGGGCAGTACTTC
CASSLAGLQYGQYF
>TRBD1|TRBV20-1|.|TRBJ2-3
TGCAGTGCTAGAGGGCTGCAGGGGGGCACAGATACGCAGTATTTT
CSARGLQGGTDTQYF
>.|TRBV7-8|.|TRBJ1-1
TGTGCCAGCAGCTTACCCCGGGTCGGCAGGACAACTGAAGCTTTCTTT
CASSLPRVGRTTEAFF
>.|TRBV5-1|few|TRBJ1-6
TGCGCCAGCAGCTCCGCCGGGACCTTAACCAGCTCCTATAATTCACCCCTCCACTTT
CASSSAGTLTSSYNSPLHF